This entry lists 16 T cell receptor beta chains sequenced from one sample in a study of blood T cell repertoires in COVID-19. Sequencing used immunoSEQ multiplex PCR; TCRdb keeps in-frame clones, though not all of them. The sample holds approximately 250,000 clones, over 80% seen once. Sequenced input: peripheral blood. The source of these receptors is a woman aged 35 to 49 who had recovered from COVID-19.

The chain uses TRBV2 and TRBJ2-5; D is perhaps TRBD2 (5 bases). The V gene's germline CDR1 is SNHLY and CDR2 FYNNEI. V lost 11 bases and J lost 4, with 14 bases in between. The length of the CDR3 is 12 residues. In DNA form, the CDR3 reads TGTGCCTCGGAAACGGGGTTAGAGACCCAGTACTTC. Its translation: CASETGLETQYF.

The rearrangement joins TRBV6-5 to TRBJ2-7; the match to TRBD1 covers 7 bases. The CDR3 loop spans 12 amino acids. Germline lookup yields CDR1 MNHEY and CDR2 SVGAGI. J gave up 3 bases and V 6 bases, and 2 bases lay outside the gene matches. In DNA, the CDR3 is TGTGCCAGCAGCCGGGACAGCTACGAGCAGTACTTC. Amino acid sequence: CASSRDSYEQYF.

In regard to this clone: An end of the junction does not agree with germline; a read error may underlie this. The chain has TRBV5-1 and TRBJ1-2; weak D call: TRBD1 (5 bases). The CDR3 is 14 amino acids. The germline gives CDR1 SGHRS, CDR2 YFSETQ. The CDR3, as DNA: TGCGCCAGCAGCTTGGCCATCCAGGGAAAACCCTTCTCCTTC. Translation gives CASSLAIQGKPFSF.

This clone showed up many times. The chain couples TRBV7-9 to TRBJ1-1; D remains ambiguous. V lost 3 bases and J 3 bases, leaving 14 bases between the germline ends. Germline V gene sequence: CDR1 SEHNR, CDR2 FQNEAQ (reference sequence). The CDR3 consists of 15 residues. This CDR3 is CASSLIRGFDTEAFF. In nucleotides, the CDR3 is TGTGCCAGCAGCTTGATCCGAGGATTTGACACTGAAGCTTTCTTT. Combining the CDR3 with reference TRBV7-9 and TRBJ1-1 gives the whole variable domain DTGVSQNPRHKITKRGQNVTFRCDPISEHNRLYWYRQTLGQGPEFLTYFQNEAQLEKSRLLSDRFSAERPKGSFSTLEIQRTEQGDSAMYLCASSLIRGFDTEAFFGQGTRLTVV.

The rearrangement links TRBV3-1 (or the pseudogene TRBV3-2) to TRBJ2-3; TRBD2 aligns across 11 bases. The CDR3 extends over 14 amino acids. V was clipped by 5 bases and J by 3 bases; unmatched bases: 1. From germline, CDR1 is LGHDT and CDR2 YNNKEL (reference sequence). The CDR3 here is CASSSSGGTDTQYF. CDR3 in DNA: TGTGCCAGCAGCTCTAGCGGGGGGACAGATACGCAGTATTTT.

The genes are TRBV5-1 and TRBJ2-7; no clear D gene. The CDR3 runs 15 residues. V dropped 0 bases and J dropped 2 bases, with 12 bases sitting between them. Germline V gives CDR1 SGHRS, CDR2 YFSETQ. CDR3 nucleotide sequence: TGCGCCAGCAGCTTGGGATTCCAGAATACCTACGAGCAGTACTTC. It yields the protein CASSLGFQNTYEQYF.

The chain is built from TRBV5-1 and TRBJ1-2, with TRBD1 identical over 9 bases. Germline V gene data show CDR1 as SGHRS and CDR2 as YFSETQ. The CDR3 has 13 amino acids. The V segment lost 3 bases and the J segment 8 bases; nucleotides outside the gene matches: 5. The CDR3 nucleotides are TGCGCCAGCAGCTCGGGACAGGGTGAAGGCTACACCTTC. Protein product: CASSSGQGEGYTF.

The chain employs TRBV3-1 (or the pseudogene TRBV3-2) and TRBJ2-4, with D unresolved. This CDR3 is 12 amino acids long. The V and J ends lost 1 base and 5 bases respectively, with 3 bases between them. CDR1 is LGHDT and CDR2 is YNNKEL in the germline V gene (reference sequence). The CDR3 reads CASSQVENIQYF. CDR3 DNA: TGTGCCAGCAGCCAAGTAGAAAACATTCAGTACTTC.

This clone was seen only a few times. The V and J genes are TRBV6-6 and TRBJ2-7; 7 nucleotides agree with TRBD1. Germline assignment: CDR1 MNHNY and CDR2 SVGAGI (reference sequence). V trimming: 4 bases; J trimming: 3 bases; junction bases outside the gene matches: 6. This CDR3 is built from 14 residues. Here the CDR3 reads CASSSPDRIYEQYF. The CDR3 coding sequence is TGTGCCAGCAGTTCCCCGGACAGGATCTACGAGCAGTACTTC.

The V call is TRBV5-1, the J call TRBJ1-1, with D perhaps matching TRBD1 (5 bases). The germline V and J ends were trimmed by 1 base and 8 bases, with 12 bases remaining between them. CDR3 length: 13 amino acids. The germline V gene encodes CDR1 SGHRS and CDR2 YFSETQ. CDR3 nucleotides: TGCGCCAGCAGCTTGTTGGGACTGGGAGAAGCTTTCTTT. Translating it yields CASSLLGLGEAFF.

The rearrangement uses TRBV28 and TRBJ2-3, with a weak D call TRBD1 (5 bases). CDR3 size: 18 residues. Germline CDR1 and CDR2: MDHEN and SYDVKM. Trimming pared 2 bases from V and 0 bases from J, leaving 18 bases between. The CDR3 nucleotides read TGTGCCAGCAGTTTAAGAGTGGGCGGACAAACTAGCACAGATACGCAGTATTTT. Its protein product is CASSLRVGGQTSTDTQYF.

The chain links TRBV6-5 to TRBJ1-4; no clear D gene. Germline V gene sequence: CDR1 MNHEY, CDR2 SVGAGI. The CDR3 covers 16 residues. V dropped 2 bases and J dropped 0 bases, with 10 bases sitting between them. CDR3 residues: CASSYRVRATNEKLFF. The CDR3 nucleotides read TGTGCCAGCAGTTACCGTGTGAGGGCAACTAATGAAAAACTGTTTTTT.

This chain links TRBV6-2 or TRBV6-3 with TRBJ1-4; a possible D gene is TRBD1 (5 bases). Between the trimmed V and J ends, which lost 5 bases and 0 bases, there was a span of 13 bases. The CDR3 is 16 residues long. The germline V gene encodes CDR1 MNHEY and CDR2 SVGEGT. The CDR3 loop is CASSPLDRTTNEKLFF. CDR3 nucleotide sequence: TGTGCCAGCAGTCCACTCGACAGAACAACTAATGAAAAACTGTTTTTT.

The J gene is TRBJ1-2, the V gene TRBV13, with 7 nucleotides matching TRBD1. The V and J ends lost 4 bases and 3 bases, in that order; junction bases with no gene match: 5. Germline loops: CDR1 PRHDT, CDR2 FYEKMQ (reference sequence). The CDR3 is 14 residues long. The CDR3 spells CASSSDREDYGYTF. CDR3 in DNA: TGTGCCAGCAGCTCCGACAGGGAGGACTATGGCTACACCTTC.

The chain employs TRBV19 and TRBJ2-1; 8 positions agree with TRBD1. This CDR3 region has 14 residues. V trimming: 5 bases; J trimming: 10 bases; junction bases outside the gene matches: 10. In germline, CDR1 is LNHDA, CDR2 SQIVND (reference sequence). This CDR3 is CASSPGGSLGEQFF. DNA for the CDR3: TGTGCCAGTAGTCCAGGGGGCTCCCTAGGGGAGCAGTTCTTC.

The chain couples TRBV5-4 to TRBJ2-5; 10 bases map to TRBD1. Trimming took 3 bases from V and 4 from J; bases not matched to a gene: 9. The CDR3 covers 16 residues. Per the germline V gene, CDR1 is SGHNT and CDR2 is YYREEE (reference sequence). The CDR3 coding sequence is TGTGCCAGCAGCTCGCCCGGGACAGGGGTCCGAGAGACCCAGTACTTC. Residues: CASSSPGTGVRETQYF.